Listed below are T cell receptor beta chains from one sample, sequenced in a study of shared clonotypes between healthy human individuals. The protocol was immunoSEQ multiplex PCR, while the TCRdb copy is restricted to in-frame clones and leaves out a portion. Counted here are 300,000 or so clones, approximately 79% occurring once; the ten biggest clones make up 9% to 12%. The specimen sequenced was memory CD4+ T cells sorted from blood. The receptors stem from a man in his thirties or forties in good health. Each CDR3 is given with its conserved first and last residue. The D gene is left open where the match is weak. Size is omitted from some rows. Given values are once, few, many or a class for expanded clones.

v_call: TRBV5-5; d_call: NA; j_call: TRBJ1-3; clone_size: few; cdr3_nt: TGTGCCAGCAGACATGGACCGAGCTCTGGAAACACCATATATTTT; cdr3_aa: CASRHGPSSGNTIYF
v_call: TRBV5-1; d_call: TRBD1; j_call: TRBJ1-2; clone_size: few; cdr3_nt: TGCGCCAGCAGCTTGGGACAGGGATTTCGGGGCTACACCTTC; cdr3_aa: CASSLGQGFRGYTF
v_call: TRBV6-1; d_call: TRBD1; j_call: TRBJ1-2; clone_size: once; cdr3_nt: TGTGCCACGCACCGGGACAGGGTCTATGGCTACACCTTC; cdr3_aa: CATHRDRVYGYTF
v_call: TRBV20-1; d_call: NA; j_call: TRBJ2-7; clone_size: once; cdr3_nt: TGCAGTGCTGGAGCGGGCAGTGAGCAGTACTTC; cdr3_aa: CSAGAGSEQYF
v_call: TRBV6-5; d_call: NA; j_call: TRBJ2-7; clone_size: NA; cdr3_nt: TGTGCCAGCAGGGGGAACGAGCAGTACTTC; cdr3_aa: CASRGNEQYF
v_call: TRBV28; d_call: NA; j_call: TRBJ2-2; clone_size: few; cdr3_nt: TGTGCCAGCAGTTTTCCAGCGGGCGGTACCGGGGAGCTGTTTTTT; cdr3_aa: CASSFPAGGTGELFF
v_call: TRBV7-9; d_call: NA; j_call: TRBJ1-5; clone_size: NA; cdr3_nt: TGTGCCAGCAGCTTAGCCAGGGGCCCTAGTGGGGGCAATCAGCCCCAGCATTTT; cdr3_aa: CASSLARGPSGGNQPQHF
v_call: TRBV7-9; d_call: NA; j_call: TRBJ2-1; clone_size: NA; cdr3_nt: TGTGCCAGCAGCGAGCGGAACAATGAGCAGTTCTTC; cdr3_aa: CASSERNNEQFF
v_call: TRBV10-3; d_call: NA; j_call: TRBJ2-1; clone_size: NA; cdr3_nt: TGTGCCATCAGTGAGTCGGGGACGAGAATCTACAATGAGCAGTTCTTC; cdr3_aa: CAISESGTRIYNEQFF
v_call: TRBV14; d_call: NA; j_call: TRBJ2-1; clone_size: NA; cdr3_nt: TGTGCCAGCAGCCAACGTGTGGGGGTCCATGAGCAGTTCTTC; cdr3_aa: CASSQRVGVHEQFF
v_call: TRBV4-2; d_call: NA; j_call: TRBJ1-5; clone_size: NA; cdr3_nt: TGTGCCAGCAGCCAAGGGGGCGGAGGAGGCCATCCCCAGCATTTT; cdr3_aa: CASSQGGGGGHPQHF
v_call: TRBV18; d_call: NA; j_call: TRBJ1-2; clone_size: NA; cdr3_nt: TGTGCCAGCTCACCAGGATACGGCTATGGCTACACCTTC; cdr3_aa: CASSPGYGYGYTF
v_call: TRBV5-1; d_call: TRBD2; j_call: TRBJ2-1; clone_size: NA; cdr3_nt: TGCGCCAGCAGCCTCGGGACTACGGGCAATGAGCAGTTCTTC; cdr3_aa: CASSLGTTGNEQFF
v_call: TRBV7-2; d_call: NA; j_call: TRBJ2-1; clone_size: NA; cdr3_nt: TGTGCCAGCAGCTTTCCCAACTACAATGAGCAGTTCTTC; cdr3_aa: CASSFPNYNEQFF
v_call: TRBV5-1; d_call: TRBD1; j_call: TRBJ2-1; clone_size: NA; cdr3_nt: TGCGCCAGCAGCCCCGGGACAGGGTATTTCAATGAGCAGTTCTTC; cdr3_aa: CASSPGTGYFNEQFF
v_call: TRBV5-1; d_call: NA; j_call: TRBJ2-3; clone_size: NA; cdr3_nt: TGCGCCAGCAGCGTACAAACCGGGCCCACAGATACGCAGTATTTT; cdr3_aa: CASSVQTGPTDTQYF
v_call: TRBV11-2; d_call: NA; j_call: TRBJ1-2; clone_size: NA; cdr3_nt: TGTGCCAGCAGCTCCAATTTTGTTCCATGGGGCTACACCTTC; cdr3_aa: CASSSNFVPWGYTF
v_call: TRBV5-1; d_call: TRBD2; j_call: TRBJ2-5; clone_size: NA; cdr3_nt: TGCGCCAGCAGCTTCGTAGCGGGTAGTGTAGGGGAGACCCAGTACTTC; cdr3_aa: CASSFVAGSVGETQYF
v_call: TRBV15; d_call: NA; j_call: TRBJ1-4; clone_size: NA; cdr3_nt: TGTGCCACCAGCAGGGAAGGGCGAGCTGAAAAACTGTTTTTT; cdr3_aa: CATSREGRAEKLFF
v_call: TRBV7-9; d_call: NA; j_call: TRBJ1-1; clone_size: few; cdr3_nt: TGTGCCAGCAGCTTTCGGGGGTTGACTGAAGCTTTCTTT; cdr3_aa: CASSFRGLTEAFF
v_call: TRBV6-5; d_call: NA; j_call: TRBJ1-1; clone_size: few; cdr3_nt: TGTGCCAGCAGTTACTCGGGAAGCAATGAAGCTTTCTTT; cdr3_aa: CASSYSGSNEAFF
v_call: TRBV6-1; d_call: NA; j_call: TRBJ2-1; clone_size: NA; cdr3_nt: TGTGCCAGCAGCTTCGACATATCGAGGAATGAGCAGTTCTTC; cdr3_aa: CASSFDISRNEQFF
v_call: TRBV5-4; d_call: TRBD2; j_call: TRBJ2-1; clone_size: NA; cdr3_nt: TGTGCCAGCAGCTTGGACGCTAGCGGGACATACAATGAGCAGTTCTTC; cdr3_aa: CASSLDASGTYNEQFF
v_call: TRBV2; d_call: TRBD1; j_call: TRBJ1-5; clone_size: many; cdr3_nt: TGTGCCAGCACCTCGGGACAGGGTCAGCCCCAGCATTTT; cdr3_aa: CASTSGQGQPQHF
v_call: TRBV10-1; d_call: NA; j_call: TRBJ2-2; clone_size: NA; cdr3_nt: TGCGCCAGCAAGGGAAACACCGGGGAGCTGTTTTTT; cdr3_aa: CASKGNTGELFF
v_call: TRBV28; d_call: TRBD2; j_call: TRBJ2-1; clone_size: NA; cdr3_nt: TGTGCCAGCAGCGCTAGCGGGAGAGCAAACTACAATGAGCAGTTCTTC; cdr3_aa: CASSASGRANYNEQFF
v_call: TRBV7-2; d_call: NA; j_call: TRBJ1-2; clone_size: NA; cdr3_nt: TGTGCCAGCAGCTTTGGAATACGTGCGACGGGTGGCTACACCTTC; cdr3_aa: CASSFGIRATGGYTF
v_call: TRBV4-3; d_call: NA; j_call: TRBJ2-1; clone_size: once; cdr3_nt: TGCGCCAGCAGCCAAAGAATAGCAGTCTACAATGAGCAGTTCTTC; cdr3_aa: CASSQRIAVYNEQFF
v_call: TRBV7-6; d_call: TRBD1; j_call: TRBJ2-1; clone_size: once; cdr3_nt: TGTGCCAGCAGCTTAGTTGGGACAGCAGAAAATGAGCAGTTCTTC; cdr3_aa: CASSLVGTAENEQFF
v_call: TRBV7-2; d_call: NA; j_call: TRBJ2-3; clone_size: NA; cdr3_nt: TGTGCCAGCAGCCCCTCGGGGCAGGGGAGCGCAGATACGCAGTATTTT; cdr3_aa: CASSPSGQGSADTQYF
v_call: TRBV5-1; d_call: TRBD1; j_call: TRBJ1-2; clone_size: NA; cdr3_nt: TGCGCCAGCAGCCTCGCTCAGGGGGTAGGTGGCTACACCTTC; cdr3_aa: CASSLAQGVGGYTF
v_call: TRBV10-2; d_call: TRBD2; j_call: TRBJ2-7; clone_size: NA; cdr3_nt: TGCGCCAGCAGGGAAGGACTAGCGGGTGCCTACGAGCAGTACTTC; cdr3_aa: CASREGLAGAYEQYF
v_call: TRBV5-1; d_call: TRBD1; j_call: TRBJ2-4; clone_size: once; cdr3_nt: TGCGCCAGCAGCTTGGGGGACAGGGCAACCAAAAACATTCAGTACTTC; cdr3_aa: CASSLGDRATKNIQYF
v_call: TRBV11-2; d_call: TRBD1; j_call: TRBJ2-7; clone_size: NA; cdr3_nt: TGTGCCAGCAGAACCGGGACAGCGATTTACTTC; cdr3_aa: CASRTGTAIYF
v_call: TRBV9; d_call: TRBD2; j_call: TRBJ2-5; clone_size: NA; cdr3_nt: TGTGCCAGCAGCGTCGGACTAGCTGAAGAGACCCAGTACTTC; cdr3_aa: CASSVGLAEETQYF
v_call: TRBV30; d_call: TRBD2; j_call: TRBJ2-1; clone_size: NA; cdr3_nt: TGTGCCTGGAGTGTACTAGCGGGAGTTGGGGAGCAGTTCTTC; cdr3_aa: CAWSVLAGVGEQFF
v_call: TRBV30; d_call: NA; j_call: TRBJ2-1; clone_size: NA; cdr3_nt: TGTGCCTGGAGCCGGGGGGCGGAGAATGAGCAGTTCTTC; cdr3_aa: CAWSRGAENEQFF
v_call: TRBV18; d_call: NA; j_call: TRBJ1-5; clone_size: NA; cdr3_nt: TGTGCCAGCTCAGAGGGGGTGGGGCAGCCCCAGCATTTT; cdr3_aa: CASSEGVGQPQHF
v_call: TRBV6-5; d_call: NA; j_call: TRBJ1-2; clone_size: NA; cdr3_nt: TGTGCCAGCAGACATACAGATTTCTATGGCTACACCTTC; cdr3_aa: CASRHTDFYGYTF
v_call: TRBV19; d_call: TRBD2; j_call: TRBJ2-3; clone_size: NA; cdr3_nt: TGTGCCAGTAGTATAGGCGGGAGAGGCACAGATACGCAGTATTTT; cdr3_aa: CASSIGGRGTDTQYF
v_call: TRBV11-2; d_call: NA; j_call: TRBJ2-7; clone_size: NA; cdr3_nt: TGTGCCAGCAGCTTAGAGCCAGGGAAAGGAAGCGAGCAGTACTTC; cdr3_aa: CASSLEPGKGSEQYF
v_call: TRBV29-1; d_call: NA; j_call: TRBJ1-1; clone_size: NA; cdr3_nt: TGCAGCGTTGATGGGGGGAGGGGCACTGAAGCTTTCTTT; cdr3_aa: CSVDGGRGTEAFF
v_call: TRBV27; d_call: NA; j_call: TRBJ2-7; clone_size: few; cdr3_nt: TGTGCCAGCCGAAACCCCCCTCACGAGCAGTACTTC; cdr3_aa: CASRNPPHEQYF
v_call: TRBV5-1; d_call: TRBD1; j_call: TRBJ2-7; clone_size: NA; cdr3_nt: TGCGCCAGCAGCTTGGAAGGACAGGGGGCCTCCGAGCAGTACTTC; cdr3_aa: CASSLEGQGASEQYF
v_call: TRBV5-1; d_call: TRBD2; j_call: TRBJ2-1; clone_size: NA; cdr3_nt: TGCGCCAGCAGCTCGGGACTAGCGGGAGGGCCAATAGGCAATGAGCAGTTCTTC; cdr3_aa: CASSSGLAGGPIGNEQFF